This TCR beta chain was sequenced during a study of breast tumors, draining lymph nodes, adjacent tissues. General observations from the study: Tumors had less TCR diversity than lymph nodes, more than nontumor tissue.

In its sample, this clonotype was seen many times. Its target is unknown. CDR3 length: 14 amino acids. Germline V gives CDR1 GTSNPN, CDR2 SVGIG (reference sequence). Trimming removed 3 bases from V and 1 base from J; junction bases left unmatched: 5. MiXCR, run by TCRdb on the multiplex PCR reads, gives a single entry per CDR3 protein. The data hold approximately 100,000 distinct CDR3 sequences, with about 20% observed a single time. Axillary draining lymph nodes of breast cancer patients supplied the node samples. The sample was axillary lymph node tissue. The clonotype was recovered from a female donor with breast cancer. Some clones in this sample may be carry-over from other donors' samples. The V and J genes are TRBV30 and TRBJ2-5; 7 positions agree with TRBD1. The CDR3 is CAWRRRDSQETQYF. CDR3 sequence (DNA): TGTGCCTGGAGACGTCGGGACAGCCAAGAGACCCAGTACTTC.